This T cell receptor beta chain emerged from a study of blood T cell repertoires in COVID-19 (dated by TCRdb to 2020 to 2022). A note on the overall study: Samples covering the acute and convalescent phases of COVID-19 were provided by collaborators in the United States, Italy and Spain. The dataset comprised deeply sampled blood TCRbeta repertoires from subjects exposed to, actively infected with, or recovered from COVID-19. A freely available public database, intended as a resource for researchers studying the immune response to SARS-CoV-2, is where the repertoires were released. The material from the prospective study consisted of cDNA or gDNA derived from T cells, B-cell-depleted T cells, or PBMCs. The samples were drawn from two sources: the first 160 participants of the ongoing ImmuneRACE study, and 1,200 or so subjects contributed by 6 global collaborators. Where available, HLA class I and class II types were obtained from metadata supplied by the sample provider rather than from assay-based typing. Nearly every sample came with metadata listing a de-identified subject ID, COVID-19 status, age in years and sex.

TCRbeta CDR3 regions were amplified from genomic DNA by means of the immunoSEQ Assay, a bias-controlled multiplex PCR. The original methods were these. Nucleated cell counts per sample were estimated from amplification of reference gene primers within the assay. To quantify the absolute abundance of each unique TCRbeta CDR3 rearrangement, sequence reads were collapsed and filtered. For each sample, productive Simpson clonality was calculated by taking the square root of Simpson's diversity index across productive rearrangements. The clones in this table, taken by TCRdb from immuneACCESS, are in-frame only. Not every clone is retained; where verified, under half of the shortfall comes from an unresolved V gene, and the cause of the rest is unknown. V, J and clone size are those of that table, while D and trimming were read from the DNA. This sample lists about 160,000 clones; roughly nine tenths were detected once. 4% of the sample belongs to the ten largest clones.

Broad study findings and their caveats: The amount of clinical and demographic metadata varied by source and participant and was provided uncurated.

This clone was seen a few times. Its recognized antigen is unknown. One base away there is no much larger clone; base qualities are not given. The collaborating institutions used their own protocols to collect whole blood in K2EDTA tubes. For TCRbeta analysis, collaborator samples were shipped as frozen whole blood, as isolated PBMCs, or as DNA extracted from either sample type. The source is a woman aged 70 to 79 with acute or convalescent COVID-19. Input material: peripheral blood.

The CDR3 here reads CASSLVRSSGVNTEAFF. The DNA sequence is as follows: TGTGCCAGCAGCTTAGTTCGGAGTAGCGGGGTGAACACTGAAGCTTTCTTT. The receptor chain draws on TRBV11-2 and TRBJ1-1; the D gene cannot be named for sure. From cysteine to phenylalanine, the CDR3 is 17 amino acids long. This entry keeps only the CDR3 DNA: 51 bases, framed from base 1. CDR1 and CDR2 are drawn from the germline V gene: SGHAT, FQNNGV. V is cut by 1 base and J by 0 bases, and the space between the germline ends is 15 bases.